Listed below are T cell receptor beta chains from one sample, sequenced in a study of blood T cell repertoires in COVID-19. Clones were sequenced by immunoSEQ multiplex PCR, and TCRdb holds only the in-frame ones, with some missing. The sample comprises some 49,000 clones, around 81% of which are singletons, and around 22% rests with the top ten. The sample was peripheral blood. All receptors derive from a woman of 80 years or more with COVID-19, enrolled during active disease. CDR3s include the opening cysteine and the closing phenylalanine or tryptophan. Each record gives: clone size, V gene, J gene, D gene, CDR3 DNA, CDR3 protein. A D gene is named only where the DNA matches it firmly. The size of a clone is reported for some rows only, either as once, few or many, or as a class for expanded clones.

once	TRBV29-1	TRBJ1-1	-	TGCAGCGTTCCACAGGGCTCCATGAACACTGAAGCTTTCTTT	CSVPQGSMNTEAFF
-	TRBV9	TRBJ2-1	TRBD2	TGTGCCAGCAGCGTAGCTCTAGCGGGGAACAATGAGCAGTTCTTC	CASSVALAGNNEQFF
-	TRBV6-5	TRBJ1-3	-	TGTGCCAGCAGTCGAGTCTCTGGAAACACCATATATTTT	CASSRVSGNTIYF
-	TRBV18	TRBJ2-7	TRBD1	TGTGCCAGCTCACCCAGACAGGGGAATAACGAGCAGTACTTC	CASSPRQGNNEQYF
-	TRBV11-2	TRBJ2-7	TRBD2	TGTGCCAGCAGTTCGGGGCTCGCGGGAGGCTACGAGCAGTACTTC	CASSSGLAGGYEQYF
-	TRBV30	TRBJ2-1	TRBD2	TGTGCCTGGAGTGTAGGGTCTAGCGGGAGTCCGGGGCGGTTCTTC	CAWSVGSSGSPGRFF
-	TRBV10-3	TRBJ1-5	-	TGTGCCATCAGTCGGTTGCCGGGGGGCAATCAGCCCCAGCATTTT	CAISRLPGGNQPQHF
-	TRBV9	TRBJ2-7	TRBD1	TGTGCCAGCAGCGTAAACCTCCGGGACAGGGGTCGCGGGAAGTTCTACGAGCAGTACTTC	CASSVNLRDRGRGKFYEQYF
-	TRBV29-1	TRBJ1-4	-	TGCAGCGTTGAGCCTACACAGGGTCAACTGTTTTTT	CSVEPTQGQLFF
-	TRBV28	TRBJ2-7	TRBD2	TGTGCCAGCAGTCCCGGGACTAGCGGGAGTAGAGAGCAGTACTTC	CASSPGTSGSREQYF
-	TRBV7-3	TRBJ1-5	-	TGTGCCAGCAGCTTACGCAGGGGCGATAGCAATCAGCCCCAGCATTTT	CASSLRRGDSNQPQHF
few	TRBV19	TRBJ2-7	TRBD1	TGTGCCAGTAAGGCGGACAGGGCTTCCTACGAGCAGTACTTC	CASKADRASYEQYF
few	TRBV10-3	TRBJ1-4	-	TGTGCCATCAAACCCGGGAATGCAACTAATGAAAAACTGTTTTTT	CAIKPGNATNEKLFF
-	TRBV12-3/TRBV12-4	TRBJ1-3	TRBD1	TGTGCCAGCAGCCCTGACAGGGTCCCGAATTTT	CASSPDRVPNF
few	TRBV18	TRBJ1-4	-	TGTGCCAGCTCACCACAGGGTCAGGGCGAAAAACTGTTTTTT	CASSPQGQGEKLFF
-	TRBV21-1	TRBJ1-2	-	TGTGCCAGCAGCAACCTAAGATCTGGCTACACCTTC	CASSNLRSGYTF